The text below deals with one T cell receptor beta chain. Its antigen is unknown. No conserved phenylalanine or tryptophan ends this CDR3, so it is likely a read error. The germline V gene encodes CDR1 SGHNT and CDR2 YENEEA. This CDR3 has 16 amino acids. This record belongs to a study of tumor-infiltrating lymphocytes in primary liver carcinoma. Study-level background: Patients were both men and women, whose ages ran from 30 to 69 years. General observations from the study: Tumor-adjacent and tumor-blood pairs shared a smaller degree of overlap than tumor region pairs.

Total RNA and DNA came together from approximately 20-30 mg of bulk tissue without cell sorting. Patients diagnosed with primary liver carcinoma received treatment through surgical resection. The template, about 500 ng total RNA, yielded TCR beta cDNA made with a constant-region primer. Investigators got TCR beta libraries out of three nested multiplex PCR rounds, done with slightly modified ARM-PCR. TRBV1-TRBV30 forward primers and a C-beta reverse primer were used in the first two PCR rounds, which each ran for approximately 11 cycles. From the multiplex PCR reads, TCRdb called clonotypes with MiXCR, one entry per CDR3 protein. The table has 35,000 to 45,000 distinct CDR3 sequences, 75% seen once; the top ten hold 35% to 45%.

Sequencing input: tumor-adjacent normal liver tissue. The chain links TRBV11-3 to TRBJ2-1; no firm D call. This TCR was recovered from a woman under 40 with primary liver carcinoma and hepatitis B virus infection. The chain's CDR3 is CTSSPQTEQPADEQFL. In nucleotides, the CDR3 is TGTACCAGCAGCCCTCAAACCGAACAGCCCGCCGATGAGCAGTTCTTG.